What follows is one T cell receptor beta chain and its context. What it binds is unknown. The data were obtained in a study of T cell responses to AZD1222 COVID-19 vaccine. Study findings and constraints: Among the donors, most were white British and more were female, and clonal diversity was possibly underestimated. Seropositive AZD1222 recipients at baseline numbered only five or six.

Sequenced by immunoSEQ multiplex PCR; TCRdb stores in-frame clones only, minus some. In the table there are under 200,000 clones, 88% of which are singletons. The sample here was peripheral blood, taken 28 days after the second AZD1222 dose. The clonotype was recovered from an adult who received the AZD1222 COVID-19 vaccine.

This CDR3 reads CASRGGLGHEQYF. CDR3 DNA sequence: TGTGCCAGCAGGGGGGGACTTGGGCACGAGCAGTACTTC. The chain employs TRBV27 and TRBJ2-7; the D gene is possibly TRBD2 (6 bases). Looked up from germline, CDR1 is MNHEY and CDR2 is SMNVEV (reference sequence). This CDR3 region has 13 residues. The V end lost 6 bases, the J end lost 5 bases, and 14 bases lay between the germline ends.